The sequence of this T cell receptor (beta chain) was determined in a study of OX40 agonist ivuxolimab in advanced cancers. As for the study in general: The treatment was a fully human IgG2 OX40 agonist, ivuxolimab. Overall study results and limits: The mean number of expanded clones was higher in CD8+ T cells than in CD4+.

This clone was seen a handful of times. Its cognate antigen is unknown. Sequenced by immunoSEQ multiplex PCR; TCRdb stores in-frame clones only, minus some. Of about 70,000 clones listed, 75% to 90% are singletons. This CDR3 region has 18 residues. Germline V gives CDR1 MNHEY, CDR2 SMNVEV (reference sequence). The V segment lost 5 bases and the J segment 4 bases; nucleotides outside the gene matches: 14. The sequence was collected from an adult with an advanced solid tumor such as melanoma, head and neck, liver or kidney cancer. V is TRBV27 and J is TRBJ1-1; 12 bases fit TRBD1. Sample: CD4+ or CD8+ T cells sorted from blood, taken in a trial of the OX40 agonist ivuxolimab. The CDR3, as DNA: TGTGCCAGCAGTCCCATAGATGGGACAGGGGGCGTCAGCACTGAAGCTTTCTTT. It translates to CASSPIDGTGGVSTEAFF.